Shown below are 32 T cell receptor beta chains from a single sample sequenced in a study of blood T cell repertoires in COVID-19 (dated by TCRdb to the early 2020s). Library preparation used the immunoSEQ multiplex PCR assay. The table comes from immuneACCESS by way of TCRdb, which keeps in-frame sequences with V and J called. Part of the clones is missing from these tables; in studies checked, under half for an unresolved V gene and the rest for unknown reasons. This sample holds some 120,000 clones; approximately 80% were observed only once. Roughly 25% of the sample lies in the top ten. The specimen sequenced was peripheral blood. These receptors all stem from a human donor in a cohort sampled during active COVID-19.

This clone was seen only a few times. The chain is built from TRBV7-2 and TRBJ2-7, with D perhaps TRBD1 (5 bases). The CDR3 loop spans 14 amino acids. Germline assignment: CDR1 SGHTA and CDR2 FQGNSA. Deletions cut 5 bases from V and 6 bases from J, with 17 bases between. The CDR3 loop is CASSPRSGKSEQYF. The CDR3 nucleotides are TGTGCCAGCAGCCCCCGGTCAGGGAAAAGCGAGCAGTACTTC.

The rearrangement links TRBV19 to TRBJ2-5, with 8 bases identical to TRBD1. This CDR3 contains 15 residues. The trim removed 4 bases at V and 2 bases at J, leaving 6 bases unmatched. Germline V gene sequence: CDR1 LNHDA, CDR2 SQIVND (reference sequence). This CDR3 reads CASSRGTGFQETQYF. Written as DNA, the CDR3 is TGTGCCAGTAGTAGGGGGACAGGCTTTCAAGAGACCCAGTACTTC.

The CDR3 nucleotides are TGTGCCAGCAGTATGGGACAGGGCCTTCAAGAGACCCAGTACTTC. Its translation: CASSMGQGLQETQYF. The chain has TRBV7-3 and TRBJ2-5, with TRBD1 matching over 9 bases. Germline V gene data show CDR1 as SGHTA and CDR2 as FQGTGA. Losses at the gene ends were 6 bases for V and 2 bases for J; bases not matched to a gene: 7. This CDR3 region has 15 residues.

The chain is built from TRBV6-5 and TRBJ2-7, with 9 bases identical to TRBD1. Germline V CDR1 and CDR2: MNHEY, SVGAGI. The CDR3 spans 16 residues. Trimming cost V 0 bases and J 3 bases; bases outside gene matches: 6. CDR3 nucleotides: TGTGCCAGCAGTTACTCGGGGGTGGACAGGGGCTACGAGCAGTACTTC. Translated, it gives CASSYSGVDRGYEQYF.

The chain employs TRBV5-4 and TRBJ2-7; 7 bases match TRBD2. This CDR3 has 15 residues. CDR1 and CDR2 (germline): SGHNT, YYREEE (reference sequence). V shed 0 bases and J 6 bases; nucleotides not matched to a gene: 9. The CDR3 spells CASSLGRQGGVEQYF. The CDR3 DNA follows: TGTGCCAGCAGCTTGGGGCGGCAGGGAGGGGTCGAGCAGTACTTC.

The chain has TRBV20-1 and TRBJ2-5; D might be TRBD2 (5 bases). The germline V and J ends were trimmed by 3 bases and 5 bases, with 10 bases remaining between them. CDR1 DFQATT and CDR2 SNEGSKA come from the germline V gene (reference sequence). This CDR3 has 12 amino acids. The CDR3 DNA follows: TGCAGTGCTAGTGAGGGCAGGGAGACCCAGTACTTC. It codes for CSASEGRETQYF.

This clone came up a few times. The rearrangement joins TRBV7-6 to TRBJ2-5, with TRBD1 matching over 8 bases. The J segment lost 1 base and the V segment lost 6 bases, leaving 10 bases of the junction unmatched. Germline loops: CDR1 SGHVS, CDR2 FNYEAQ. The CDR3 length is 16 residues. The CDR3 DNA reads TGTGCCAGCAGTGACTCAGGGGGCTTGGCCCAAGAGACCCAGTACTTC. Its translation is CASSDSGGLAQETQYF. The full variable domain, with the rest looked up from reference TRBV7-6 and TRBJ2-5, is GAGVSQSPRYKVTKRGQDVALRCDPISGHVSLYWYRQALGQGPEFLTYFNYEAQQDKSGLPNDRFSAERPEGSISTLTIQRTEQRDSAMYRCASSDSGGLAQETQYFGPGTRLLVL.

The J gene is TRBJ1-2, the V gene TRBV4-3, with 10 nucleotides matching TRBD1. Trimming at V came to 2 bases and at J to 5 bases, leaving 5 bases not matched to a gene. The CDR3 has 15 amino acids. CDR1 and CDR2 (germline): LGHNA, YSLEER. Here the CDR3 DNA reads TGCGCCAGCAGCCAACCTGGACAGGGGGAATATGGCTACACCTTC. It translates to CASSQPGQGEYGYTF.

The rearrangement uses TRBV28 and TRBJ1-4; 7 bases agree with TRBD1. V lost 4 bases to trimming and J lost 8 bases; unmatched junction nucleotides: 10. This CDR3 has 15 residues. Germline V gives CDR1 MDHEN, CDR2 SYDVKM. The CDR3 here is CASSSLDRDEEKLFF. The CDR3 coding sequence is TGTGCCAGCAGTTCCCTCGACAGGGATGAAGAAAAACTGTTTTTT.

The V and J genes are TRBV5-6 and TRBJ2-3; no definite D call. V lost 0 bases to trimming and J lost 0 bases, with 8 bases between them. The germline gives CDR1 SGHDT, CDR2 YYEEEE. The CDR3 loop spans 15 amino acids. For the CDR3, the DNA is TGTGCCAGCAGCTTGGCTGAGTCTAGCACAGATACGCAGTATTTT. Its protein product is CASSLAESSTDTQYF.

This chain uses TRBV5-6 with TRBJ1-3; perhaps TRBD1 as D (6 bases). CDR1 is SGHDT, CDR2 YYEEEE, per germline. The CDR3 contains 16 residues. V was cut by 0 bases and J by 0 bases, with 10 bases left in between. This CDR3 is CASSLEQGFSGNTIYF. For the CDR3, the DNA is TGTGCCAGCAGCTTGGAACAGGGATTCTCTGGAAACACCATATATTTT.

The J gene is TRBJ2-7, the V gene TRBV5-4; TRBD1 agrees at 7 bases. Trimming took 1 base from V and 2 from J; bases not matched to a gene: 9. The length of the CDR3 is 16 residues. Germline lookup yields CDR1 SGHNT and CDR2 YYREEE (reference sequence). The CDR3 loop is CASSLRAAGGAYEQYF. The DNA for the CDR3 is TGTGCCAGCAGCTTGAGAGCGGCAGGGGGTGCCTACGAGCAGTACTTC.

This chain joins TRBV19 and TRBJ2-1, with D possibly being TRBD1 (5 bases). V was clipped by 2 bases and J by 1 base, with 9 bases between them. This CDR3 region has 15 residues. Germline assignment: CDR1 LNHDA and CDR2 SQIVND (reference sequence). CDR3 coding DNA: TGTGCCAGTAGTATAACCACAGGTTCCTACAATGAGCAGTTCTTC. Translated: CASSITTGSYNEQFF. Together with reference TRBV19 and TRBJ2-1, the CDR3 gives the full variable domain: DGGITQSPKYLFRKEGQNVTLSCEQNLNHDAMYWYRQDPGQGLRLIYYSQIVNDFQKGDIAEGYSVSREKKESFPLTVTSAQKNPTAFYLCASSITTGSYNEQFFGPGTRLTVL.

The chain employs TRBV18 and TRBJ1-2, with a possible D match to TRBD1 (5 bases). V lost 3 bases and J lost 0, with 14 bases in between. CDR3 length: 16 residues. Per germline, CDR1 KGHSH and CDR2 LQKENI. The CDR3 loop reads CASSPPLRGTNYGYTF. In DNA form, the CDR3 reads TGTGCCAGCTCACCCCCTCTTAGGGGTACTAACTATGGCTACACCTTC.

Only a few counts were recorded for this clone. The sample has other DNA sequences that encode this CDR3 too. The V call is TRBV5-1, the J call TRBJ1-1; 7 nucleotides match TRBD1. The junction had 4 bases not matched to a gene; V was cut back by 5 bases and J by 3 bases. The CDR3 covers 13 residues. Looked up from germline, CDR1 is SGHRS and CDR2 is YFSETQ. CDR3 loop: CASSSQGDTEAFF. The CDR3 coding sequence is TGCGCCAGCAGTTCTCAGGGGGACACTGAAGCTTTCTTT.

This clone was seen only once. This chain links TRBV28 with TRBJ2-3; a weak D match, TRBD1 (6 bases). Germline-derived CDR1 and CDR2 are MDHEN and SYDVKM. The CDR3 contains 13 residues. V lost 8 bases and J 0 bases, leaving 9 bases between the germline ends. The CDR3 loop reads CASGQSSTDTQYF. The CDR3 region has the DNA TGTGCCAGCGGACAGTCAAGCACAGATACGCAGTATTTT.

The table lists this clone with a count of one. The V and J genes are TRBV30 and TRBJ2-1; possibly TRBD2 for D (6 bases). V lost 3 bases, J lost 2 bases, and 8 bases lay in between. The CDR3 consists of 13 residues. CDR1 GTSNPN and CDR2 SVGIG come from the germline V gene (reference sequence). CDR3 nucleotides: TGTGCCTGGAGGGGGGGAGCCTACAATGAGCAGTTCTTC. Protein: CAWRGGAYNEQFF.

This clone was detected only a few times. This chain joins TRBV6-6 and TRBJ1-3; D not resolved. Germline-derived CDR1 and CDR2 are MNHNY and SVGAGI (reference sequence). The CDR3 length is 15 residues. Trimming took 6 bases from V and 0 from J, leaving 12 bases between them. The CDR3 protein is CASRKTYNSGNTIYF. In DNA, the CDR3 is TGTGCCAGCAGGAAGACTTACAACTCTGGAAACACCATATATTTT.

The DNA for the CDR3 is TGTGCCAGCGAACGTAATCTACAGCAGCAAGCTTTCTTT. Residues: CASERNLQQQAFF. The genes are TRBV7-9 and TRBJ1-1; D not certain. CDR1 is SEHNR and CDR2 is FQNEAQ in the germline V gene (reference sequence). CDR3 length equals 13 residues. V was cut by 8 bases and J by 9 bases, with 19 bases left in between.

J is TRBJ2-7 and V is TRBV28; D is uncertain. This CDR3 spans 14 amino acids. V lost 6 bases to trimming and J lost 0 bases, with 12 bases between them. CDR1 and CDR2 (germline): MDHEN, SYDVKM. As DNA, the CDR3 is TGTGCCAGCAGCGCGGCGGTCAGCTCCTACGAGCAGTACTTC. Translation gives CASSAAVSSYEQYF. The variable domain in full, with the rest retrieved from reference TRBV28 and TRBJ2-7, is DVKVTQSSRYLVKRTGEKVFLECVQDMDHENMFWYRQDPGLGLRLIYFSYDVKMKEKGDIPEGYSVSREKKERFSLILESASTNQTSMYLCASSAAVSSYEQYFGPGTRLTVT.

The chain is built from TRBV7-9 and TRBJ2-7, with 8 bases lining up with TRBD1. This CDR3 region has 14 residues. Germline-derived CDR1 and CDR2 are SEHNR and FQNEAQ (reference sequence). Germline trimming cut 4 bases from V and 3 bases from J; bases unmatched to any gene: 5. The CDR3 sequence: CASSSLGQGYEQYF. The CDR3 DNA sequence: TGTGCCAGCAGCTCCCTCGGACAGGGCTACGAGCAGTACTTC.

The chain combines TRBV18 with TRBJ1-1, with a possible D match to TRBD1 (5 bases). V gave up 3 bases and J gave up 1 base, with 9 bases separating them. The CDR3 contains 14 residues. Germline V gene sequence: CDR1 KGHSH, CDR2 LQKENI. In DNA form, the CDR3 reads TGTGCCAGCTCACCGAACGGGGGGAACACTGAAGCTTTCTTT. Protein: CASSPNGGNTEAFF.

This clone was seen a few times. The CDR3 nucleotides are TGTGCCAGCAGCTTGGTGGTCTCCAGGCTCACAGATACGCAGTATTTT. Protein sequence: CASSLVVSRLTDTQYF. V and J are TRBV5-6 and TRBJ2-3; D unresolved. The V end lost 0 bases, the J end lost 2 bases, and 13 bases lay between the germline ends. Germline V CDR1 and CDR2: SGHDT, YYEEEE. The CDR3 extends over 16 amino acids. The full variable domain, with the rest looked up from reference TRBV5-6 and TRBJ2-3, is DAGVTQSPTHLIKTRGQQVTLRCSPKSGHDTVSWYQQALGQGPQFIFQYYEEEERQRGNFPDRFSGHQFPNYSSELNVNALLLGDSALYLCASSLVVSRLTDTQYFGPGTRLTVL.

The genes are TRBV28 and TRBJ1-1; D may be TRBD1 (5 bases). The CDR3 runs 16 residues. V lost 2 bases, J lost 3 bases, and 16 bases lay in between. Germline lookup yields CDR1 MDHEN and CDR2 SYDVKM. The CDR3 spells CASSLDAGLSDTEAFF. In nucleotides, the CDR3 is TGTGCCAGCAGTTTAGATGCAGGGCTATCGGACACTGAAGCTTTCTTT.

The chain couples TRBV27 to TRBJ1-4; possible D gene TRBD1, 6 bases. V was pared by 5 bases and J by 3 bases, with 16 bases between. The CDR3 loop spans 16 amino acids. The germline V gene encodes CDR1 MNHEY and CDR2 SMNVEV (reference sequence). The CDR3, as DNA: TGTGCCAGCAGTAAATTAACAGGGTTGGCTAATGAAAAACTGTTTTTT. This translates into CASSKLTGLANEKLFF.

This chain connects TRBV7-2 to TRBJ1-2; D gene uncertain. The V end was cut by 7 bases, the J end by 2 bases, with 8 bases between. The CDR3 consists of 12 residues. Germline CDR1 reads SGHTA; CDR2 reads FQGNSA. The CDR3 reads CASTQYNYGYTF. The CDR3 DNA follows: TGTGCCAGCACCCAGTACAACTATGGCTACACCTTC.

V gene TRBV5-1 combines with J gene TRBJ1-1; TRBD1 matches at 7 bases. CDR1 is SGHRS and CDR2 is YFSETQ in the germline V gene. Germline trimming cut 3 bases from V and 6 bases from J; bases unmatched to any gene: 11. This CDR3 comprises 15 residues. The CDR3 spells CASSSIDRAMAEAFF. The CDR3 region has the DNA TGCGCCAGCAGCTCAATTGACAGGGCGATGGCTGAAGCTTTCTTT. Full variable domain (remainder filled in from reference TRBV5-1 and TRBJ1-1): KAGVTQTPRYLIKTRGQQVTLSCSPISGHRSVSWYQQTPGQGLQFLFEYFSETQRNKGNFPGRFSGRQFSNSRSEMNVSTLELGDSALYLCASSSIDRAMAEAFFGQGTRLTVV.

This clone was recorded once. The chain links TRBV28 to TRBJ1-2; a weak D match, TRBD1 (5 bases). Germline values: CDR1 MDHEN, CDR2 SYDVKM. The V gene lost 7 bases and the J gene lost 5 bases, with 20 bases spanning the gap. The CDR3 totals 15 residues. The CDR3 sequence: CASTPLGGAGYGYTF. The CDR3 DNA reads TGTGCCAGCACCCCATTAGGAGGGGCGGGTTATGGCTACACCTTC.

The rearrangement links TRBV11-2 to TRBJ2-7; 9 nucleotides line up with TRBD1. The J segment lost 4 bases and the V segment lost 5 bases, leaving 3 bases of the junction unmatched. Germline CDR1 is SGHAT and CDR2 is FQNNGV. The length of the CDR3 is 13 residues. The chain's CDR3 is CASSQQGAYEQYF. In DNA, the CDR3 is TGTGCCAGCAGCCAACAGGGGGCTTACGAGCAGTACTTC.

The chain has TRBV29-1 and TRBJ2-5; TRBD1 agrees at 8 bases. Per the germline V gene, CDR1 is SQVTM and CDR2 is ANQGSEA. Trimming removed 3 bases from V and 2 bases from J; junction bases left unmatched: 2. The length of the CDR3 is 13 residues. CDR3 amino acids: CSVDYRGQETQYF. DNA of the CDR3: TGCAGCGTTGACTACAGGGGGCAAGAGACCCAGTACTTC.

This clone has a single count. The chain uses TRBV7-9 and TRBJ2-2; 7 bases are shared with TRBD1. V lost 5 bases to trimming and J lost 5 bases; unmatched junction nucleotides: 11. The germline V gene has CDR1 SEHNR and CDR2 FQNEAQ (reference sequence). The CDR3 has 16 amino acids. The CDR3 DNA follows: TGTGCCAGCAGCCCGCTCGGGACAGTGGGGACCGGGGAGCTGTTTTTT. Translated: CASSPLGTVGTGELFF.

The chain combines TRBV28 with TRBJ2-5; no firm D call. The CDR3 spans 16 residues. From germline, CDR1 is MDHEN and CDR2 SYDVKM. Trimming removed 6 bases from V and 5 bases from J, with 22 bases in between. CDR3 region: CASSPAPRPPLETQYF. In nucleotides, the CDR3 is TGTGCCAGCAGCCCAGCGCCGAGACCCCCGCTGGAGACCCAGTACTTC.